These 22 T cell receptor beta chains share one sample of origin, sequenced in a study of T cell changes during pregnancy in multiple sclerosis. This table comes from immunoSEQ multiplex PCR, and its TCRdb copy is limited to in-frame clones, with some not included. Of roughly 38,000 clones in the sample, 92% were seen once. The sequences come from CD4+ T cells from peripheral blood mononuclear cells, collected before pregnancy. The source of these receptors is a female donor with multiple sclerosis, enrolled in a pregnancy study.

The table lists this clone with a count of one. This sequence joins TRBV7-9 and TRBJ2-3; 9 bases are shared with TRBD1. The ends lost 4 bases at V and 3 bases at J; junction bases unmatched: 5. The CDR3 consists of 15 residues. Germline CDR1 reads SEHNR; CDR2 reads FQNEAQ (reference sequence). The chain's CDR3 is CASSSKGQGTDTQYF. DNA of the CDR3: TGTGCCAGCAGCTCCAAGGGACAGGGAACAGATACGCAGTATTTT.

CDR3 residues: CASRASGRAANTGELFF. For the CDR3, the DNA is TGTGCCAGCAGGGCTAGCGGGAGGGCCGCGAACACCGGGGAGCTGTTTTTT. The V call is TRBV7-8, the J call TRBJ2-2; 12 nucleotides agree with TRBD2. In germline, CDR1 is SGHVS, CDR2 FQNEAQ. CDR3 size: 17 residues. Trimming removed 6 bases from V and 0 bases from J; junction bases left unmatched: 5.

This clone has only one observation. V usage is TRBV5-1 and J usage is TRBJ1-3; 8 bases match TRBD1. Germline CDR1 reads SGHRS; CDR2 reads YFSETQ. CDR3 length: 16 residues. The ends lost 0 bases at V and 0 bases at J; junction bases unmatched: 2. The CDR3 here is CASSLAGGSSGNTIYF. CDR3 DNA: TGCGCCAGCAGCTTGGCAGGGGGCTCCTCTGGAAACACCATATATTTT.

This chain links TRBV28 with TRBJ1-1; perhaps TRBD1 as D (5 bases). V lost 7 bases to trimming and J lost 4 bases, with 13 bases between them. Germline CDR1 reads MDHEN; CDR2 reads SYDVKM. CDR3 length: 13 amino acids. CDR3 sequence reads: CASTPGGVTEAFF. CDR3 nucleotide sequence: TGTGCCAGCACCCCTGGAGGGGTCACTGAAGCTTTCTTT.

The gene calls are TRBV4-2 and TRBJ2-3; 7 bases align to TRBD2. The V and J ends lost 1 base and 5 bases, in that order; junction bases with no gene match: 9. This CDR3 contains 16 residues. Per germline, CDR1 LGHNA and CDR2 YNFKEQ. The CDR3 is CASSQVQGLGVDTQYF. The CDR3 coding sequence is TGTGCCAGCAGCCAAGTTCAAGGACTAGGGGTAGATACGCAGTATTTT.

Written as DNA, the CDR3 is TGTGCCAGCAGCAGTGGGGACAGCGGGAGGCGGAACGAGCAGTACTTC. Translated: CASSSGDSGRRNEQYF. The chain combines TRBV7-9 with TRBJ2-7; 9 bases are shared with TRBD2. The CDR3 runs 16 residues. V lost 5 bases and J lost 5; bases outside the gene matches: 13. CDR1 SEHNR and CDR2 FQNEAQ come from the germline V gene (reference sequence).

V gene TRBV14 combines with J gene TRBJ2-1; 15 bases align to TRBD2. J lost 2 bases, V lost 5 bases, and 13 bases had no gene match. Germline CDR1 and CDR2: SGHDN and FVKESK. CDR3 size: 20 residues. The CDR3 DNA sequence: TGTGCCAGCAGCAAAACTGGACTAGCGGGAGGGTTAGGCCCCTACAATGAGCAGTTCTTC. Its protein product is CASSKTGLAGGLGPYNEQFF.

In DNA, the CDR3 is TGTGCCAGCAGTGCCGGGACAGCCTCCTACGAGCAGTACTTC. This sequence encodes CASSAGTASYEQYF. V usage is TRBV6-5 and J usage is TRBJ2-7, with 7 bases fitting TRBD1. The length of the CDR3 is 14 residues. With V trimmed by 5 bases and J by 0 bases, 4 bases remained unmatched. The germline gives CDR1 MNHEY, CDR2 SVGAGI.

The CDR3 loop is CASSQTGGGQPQHF. The DNA for the CDR3 is TGTGCCAGCAGCCAAACAGGGGGCGGTCAGCCCCAGCATTTT. The V call is TRBV7-9, the J call TRBJ1-5; TRBD1 matches 9 bases. Germline assignment: CDR1 SEHNR and CDR2 FQNEAQ (reference sequence). CDR3 length equals 14 residues. V dropped 5 bases and J dropped 6; count of bases not matched to a gene: 5.

The V call is TRBV13, the J call TRBJ2-3, with 8 positions matching TRBD2. The CDR3 spans 14 residues. CDR1 PRHDT and CDR2 FYEKMQ come from the germline V gene (reference sequence). Trimming cost V 6 bases and J 0 bases; bases outside gene matches: 2. This chain's CDR3 is CASRREASTDTQYF. The DNA of the CDR3 is TGTGCCAGCAGGCGGGAGGCTAGCACAGATACGCAGTATTTT.

This chain joins TRBV9 and TRBJ2-7, with a tentative D call TRBD2 (5 bases). The CDR3 totals 17 residues. Germline V gives CDR1 SGDLS, CDR2 YYNGEE. The V end lost 0 bases, the J end lost 0 bases, and 16 bases lay between the germline ends. The chain's CDR3 is CASSVGEGGFYSYEQYF. CDR3 nucleotides: TGTGCCAGCAGCGTAGGAGAGGGTGGCTTCTACTCCTACGAGCAGTACTTC.

With respect to this clone: A read error may produce the germline difference seen at one junction end. V gene TRBV7-8 combines with J gene TRBJ2-7; D is unresolved. The CDR3 runs 13 residues. Germline CDR1 SGHVS, CDR2 FQNEAQ. CDR3 sequence (DNA): TGTGCCAGCAGCTTAGCACCCTCTTTCCCCCTAAACTTC. This encodes CASSLAPSFPLNF.

This clone occurred once. The V gene is TRBV6-6, the J gene TRBJ1-1, with D perhaps matching TRBD1 (5 bases). Per the germline V gene, CDR1 is MNHNY and CDR2 is SVGAGI (reference sequence). The CDR3 length is 14 residues. The V end lost 5 bases, the J end lost 0 bases, and 10 bases lay between the germline ends. As DNA, the CDR3 is TGTGCCAGCAGTCCAGGGCAGATGAACACTGAAGCTTTCTTT. This gives the protein CASSPGQMNTEAFF.

The V and J genes are TRBV30 and TRBJ2-2; TRBD2 is a possible D gene (6 bases). Trimming took 3 bases from V and 2 from J, leaving 13 bases between them. Germline V lookup: CDR1 GTSNPN, CDR2 SVGIG (reference sequence). The CDR3 contains 15 residues. The CDR3 DNA sequence: TGTGCCTGGAGCGGGGACGGGGGTAACACCGGGGAGCTGTTTTTT. It specifies CAWSGDGGNTGELFF. Variable domain in full (rest from reference TRBV30 and TRBJ2-2): SQTIHQWPATLVQPVGSPLSLECTVEGTSNPNLYWYRQAAGRGLQLLFYSVGIGQISSEVPQNLSASRPQDRQFILSSKKLLLSDSGFYLCAWSGDGGNTGELFFGEGSRLTVL.

This sequence joins TRBV2 and TRBJ2-2; D perhaps matches TRBD2 (5 bases). This CDR3 contains 14 residues. V lost 8 bases, J lost 9 bases, and 19 bases lay in between. Germline V gene lookup returns CDR1 SNHLY and CDR2 FYNNEI. CDR3 amino acids: CASGERDGFRELFF. The CDR3 DNA sequence: TGTGCCAGCGGGGAGCGAGACGGGTTCCGGGAGCTGTTTTTT.

The V and J genes are TRBV11-2 and TRBJ2-1, with TRBD2 as a possible D gene (7 bases). Trimming stripped 6 bases from V and 9 bases from J, with 24 bases between. This CDR3 has 16 residues. Germline CDR1 reads SGHAT; CDR2 reads FQNNGV. This chain's CDR3 is CASRPLGGANYGEQFF. The CDR3 DNA is TGTGCCAGCAGGCCTTTGGGGGGGGCGAATTACGGTGAGCAGTTCTTC.

Written as DNA, the CDR3 is TGTGCCAGCAGCCCGTTCCCCGGGACAGGGGGCTTCCCAGATACGCAGTATTTT. Translating gives CASSPFPGTGGFPDTQYF. The chain joins TRBV13 to TRBJ2-3; 12 bases fit TRBD1. Germline lookup yields CDR1 PRHDT and CDR2 FYEKMQ (reference sequence). The V and J ends lost 5 bases and 4 bases, in that order; junction bases with no gene match: 13. The CDR3 spans 18 residues.

V usage is TRBV19 and J usage is TRBJ1-2, with 8 bases aligning to TRBD1. The CDR3 spans 13 residues. Germline CDR1 reads LNHDA; CDR2 reads SQIVND (reference sequence). After removal of 10 bases from V and 7 bases from J, the junction contained 11 bases not matched to a gene. The chain's CDR3 is CATSGQGQGGYTF. Written as DNA, the CDR3 is TGTGCCACATCCGGACAGGGCCAAGGTGGCTACACCTTC.

This clone was found once. The rearrangement links TRBV15 to TRBJ1-2; no clear D gene. Germline lookup yields CDR1 LNHNV and CDR2 YYDKDF (reference sequence). CDR3 length: 13 amino acids. V was trimmed by 0 bases and J by 10 bases, leaving 12 bases between them. CDR3 region: CATSRDWKSDYTF. CDR3 DNA: TGTGCCACCAGCAGAGATTGGAAGAGCGACTACACCTTC.

The chain recombines TRBV7-2 with TRBJ1-6; 7 bases map to TRBD1. The J segment lost 8 bases and the V segment lost 5 bases, leaving 9 bases of the junction unmatched. This CDR3 contains 15 residues. Germline assignment: CDR1 SGHTA and CDR2 FQGNSA. The CDR3 loop is CASSPTGDSYSPLHF. The CDR3 bases are TGTGCCAGCAGCCCGACGGGGGACAGCTATTCACCCCTCCACTTT.

The chain employs TRBV28 and TRBJ1-5, with no clear D. Trimming took 5 bases from V and 0 from J, leaving 14 bases between them. The CDR3 sequence is 16 residues long. CDR1 is MDHEN and CDR2 is SYDVKM in the germline V gene. CDR3: CASSIPGLTSNQPQHF. CDR3 in DNA: TGTGCCAGCAGTATCCCAGGTCTTACTAGCAATCAGCCCCAGCATTTT.

The J gene is TRBJ2-5, the V gene TRBV29-1; 9 bases align to TRBD1. J lost 5 bases, V lost 6 bases, and 7 bases had no gene match. Germline assignment: CDR1 SQVTM and CDR2 ANQGSEA. CDR3 length: 13 residues. CDR3 sequence reads: CSVTGTGFETQYF. The CDR3 coding sequence is TGCAGCGTAACCGGGACAGGGTTCGAGACCCAGTACTTC.